The 28 T cell receptor beta chains presented below share a single source sample, sequenced in a study of blood T cell repertoires in COVID-19. The assay was immunoSEQ multiplex PCR, and TCRdb's table has in-frame clones only and misses some. Here the sample spans approximately 210,000 clones, about nine tenths being singletons. Sequenced sample: peripheral blood. The origin of the receptors is a man between 65 and 85 years old with acute or convalescent COVID-19.

The chain couples TRBV19 to TRBJ2-7, with 10 bases lining up with TRBD1. CDR1 and CDR2 (germline): LNHDA, SQIVND (reference sequence). V lost 5 bases, J lost 3 bases, and 4 bases stayed unmatched. The CDR3 extends over 14 amino acids. The DNA of the CDR3 is TGTGCCAGTAGTTTGACAGGGGGCGTCTACGAGCAGTACTTC. This gives the protein CASSLTGGVYEQYF.

The chain is built from TRBV19 and TRBJ2-1; 9 nucleotides align to TRBD2. With 2 bases clipped from V and 9 bases from J, the junction kept 5 bases outside the gene matches. Looked up from germline, CDR1 is LNHDA and CDR2 is SQIVND (reference sequence). This CDR3 spans 14 amino acids. In nucleotides, the CDR3 is TGTGCCAGTAGTATAAGCGGGAGGAATAGTGAGCAGTTCTTC. Protein product: CASSISGRNSEQFF.

The chain is built from TRBV9 and TRBJ2-3; D possibly corresponds to TRBD1 (5 bases). This CDR3 region has 16 residues. Looked up from germline, CDR1 is SGDLS and CDR2 is YYNGEE. The V end lost 0 bases, the J end lost 0 bases, and 11 bases lay between the germline ends. The CDR3: CASSVEWTPSTDTQYF. The CDR3 nucleotides are TGTGCCAGCAGCGTAGAATGGACACCTAGCACAGATACGCAGTATTTT.

This chain connects TRBV5-1 to TRBJ2-3; D is undetermined. Germline assignment: CDR1 SGHRS and CDR2 YFSETQ. The ends were cut back, 2 bases at V and 1 base at J, with 5 bases in the middle. CDR3 length: 13 residues. CDR3 DNA sequence: TGCGCCAGCAGCTTTACAGGCACAGATACGCAGTATTTT. Translating gives CASSFTGTDTQYF.

This chain uses TRBV2 with TRBJ2-1; TRBD2 matches at 12 bases. The length of the CDR3 is 17 residues. Per germline, CDR1 SNHLY and CDR2 FYNNEI. Germline trimming cut 4 bases from V and 0 bases from J; bases unmatched to any gene: 4. The CDR3 reads CASSGLAGAGSYNEQFF. DNA for the CDR3: TGTGCCAGCAGTGGACTAGCGGGAGCGGGCTCCTACAATGAGCAGTTCTTC.

CDR3 sequence reads: CASSPDGGRYEQYF. As DNA, the CDR3 is TGTGCCAGCAGCCCGGACGGGGGACGTTACGAGCAGTACTTC. The V and J genes are TRBV6-5 and TRBJ2-7; D is possibly TRBD2 (6 bases). Germline CDR1 and CDR2: MNHEY and SVGAGI. The CDR3 length is 14 residues. The V end lost 6 bases, the J end lost 4 bases, and 16 bases lay between the germline ends.

The chain joins TRBV28 to TRBJ1-3; 8 positions agree with TRBD1. The V gene's germline CDR1 is MDHEN and CDR2 SYDVKM. This CDR3 has 14 residues. V was pared by 3 bases and J by 5 bases, with 3 bases of the junction left unmatched. CDR3 bases: TGTGCCAGCAGTTTTCAGGGGGCGAGAAACACCATATATTTT. Translated, it gives CASSFQGARNTIYF.

CDR3 sequence reads: CASSIGDRLAKNIQYF. CDR3 coding DNA: TGTGCCAGTAGTATAGGGGACAGACTAGCCAAAAACATTCAGTACTTC. V is TRBV19 and J is TRBJ2-4; 7 positions match TRBD1. Per the germline V gene, CDR1 is LNHDA and CDR2 is SQIVND (reference sequence). The V gene end was trimmed by 1 base and the J gene end by 0 bases; junction bases not matched to a gene: 3. CDR3 length equals 16 residues.

V gene TRBV18 combines with J gene TRBJ2-7; 10 bases line up with TRBD1. Germline CDR1 is KGHSH and CDR2 is LQKENI. V shed 6 bases and J 7 bases; nucleotides not matched to a gene: 12. This CDR3 has 15 amino acids. The CDR3 reads CASSRQGAGQQEQYF. The CDR3 DNA is TGTGCCAGCTCTCGACAGGGGGCGGGTCAGCAGGAGCAGTACTTC.

The chain couples TRBV19 to TRBJ2-7; 11 bases match TRBD1. V dropped 6 bases and J dropped 6; count of bases not matched to a gene: 7. The CDR3 length is 14 residues. Germline values: CDR1 LNHDA, CDR2 SQIVND (reference sequence). The CDR3 loop is CASRRTGGAGEQYF. The CDR3 DNA sequence: TGTGCCAGTAGACGGACAGGGGGCGCGGGCGAGCAGTACTTC.

This clone was seen once. The V and J genes are TRBV7-3 and TRBJ2-2; 8 bases are a match to TRBD1. The CDR3 length is 16 residues. V gave up 1 base and J gave up 6 bases; unmatched junction bases: 7. The germline gives CDR1 SGHTA, CDR2 FQGTGA. In nucleotides, the CDR3 is TGTGCCAGCAGCTTAATGACAGGGGCAGTGTCCGGGGAGCTGTTTTTT. Its protein is CASSLMTGAVSGELFF.

This clone was detected only once. DNA for the CDR3: TGTGCCAGCAGTTTAAGGAGACAGGGCTACACAGATACGCAGTATTTT. It encodes CASSLRRQGYTDTQYF. This chain joins TRBV27 and TRBJ2-3; 7 bases are a match to TRBD1. Germline V gene data show CDR1 as MNHEY and CDR2 as SMNVEV (reference sequence). There are 16 residues in the CDR3. V lost 2 bases, J lost 2 bases, and 7 bases stayed unmatched.

The chain carries TRBV5-5 and TRBJ1-1; 7 nucleotides match TRBD1. Trimming at V came to 2 bases and at J to 0 bases, leaving 13 bases not matched to a gene. Germline V CDR1 and CDR2: SGHKS, YYEKEE (reference sequence). The CDR3 has 18 amino acids. This CDR3 reads CASSFTTGTVGMNTEAFF. The CDR3 region has the DNA TGTGCCAGCAGCTTTACCACCGGGACAGTGGGAATGAACACTGAAGCTTTCTTT.

V gene TRBV7-2 combines with J gene TRBJ1-3; D is possibly TRBD1 (6 bases). The CDR3 is 14 residues long. Between the trimmed V and J ends, which lost 2 bases and 2 bases, there was a span of 7 bases. Germline CDR1 SGHTA, CDR2 FQGNSA. The CDR3 spells CASSLWTAGNTIYF. CDR3 nucleotide sequence: TGTGCCAGCAGCTTATGGACAGCTGGAAACACCATATATTTT.

The chain has TRBV7-9 and TRBJ2-1, with D maybe TRBD2 (6 bases). This CDR3 spans 14 amino acids. The germline V and J ends were trimmed by 6 bases and 0 bases, with 9 bases remaining between them. The germline CDR1 and CDR2 sequences are SEHNR and FQNEAQ (reference sequence). The CDR3 DNA follows: TGTGCCAGCAGTGCCGGGAGCTCCTACAATGAGCAGTTCTTC. Translating it yields CASSAGSSYNEQFF.

This chain connects TRBV12-3 or TRBV12-4 to TRBJ1-1; D uncertain. Trimming shortened V by 2 bases and J by 5 bases, and 6 bases separated the two germline ends. The length of the CDR3 is 12 residues. The CDR3: CASSLWQTEAFF. The CDR3, as DNA: TGTGCCAGCAGTTTATGGCAGACTGAAGCTTTCTTT.

The chain couples TRBV14 to TRBJ2-7; D perhaps matches TRBD2 (6 bases). Germline lookup yields CDR1 SGHDN and CDR2 FVKESK. V was shortened by 4 bases and J by 4 bases, with 17 bases between the two germline ends. This CDR3 has 15 residues. Written as DNA, the CDR3 is TGTGCCAGCAGCCGCAGCCCGGCGGGGTTTTACGAGCAGTACTTC. Protein product: CASSRSPAGFYEQYF.

The rearrangement joins TRBV7-2 to TRBJ2-2; D unclear. The V gene's germline CDR1 is SGHTA and CDR2 FQGNSA. V lost 5 bases and J lost 9, with 7 bases in between. This CDR3 is built from 11 residues. The CDR3 DNA sequence: TGTGCCAGCAGCCCCCTCCGGGAGCTGTTTTTT. Protein: CASSPLRELFF.

The chain employs TRBV25-1 and TRBJ2-7, with D uncertain. Per germline, CDR1 MGHDK and CDR2 SYGVNS. This CDR3 has 13 amino acids. V was pared by 5 bases and J by 12 bases, with 20 bases between. The CDR3 nucleotides read TGTGCCAGCAGTCCAGTGGCCTTCTTATCGCTGTACTTC. It yields the protein CASSPVAFLSLYF.

The chain joins TRBV19 to TRBJ2-4, with TRBD1 matching over 8 bases. Unmatched junction bases numbered 4, after V lost 2 bases and J lost 4 bases. Germline CDR1 and CDR2: LNHDA and SQIVND (reference sequence). CDR3 length equals 15 residues. The CDR3 sequence is CASSIFGTGKNIQYF. DNA for the CDR3: TGTGCCAGTAGTATATTTGGGACAGGAAAAAACATTCAGTACTTC.

The CDR3 DNA reads as TGCAGCGTAGTGGGACAGCAAGAAGCTTTCTTT. Residues: CSVVGQQEAFF. V is TRBV29-1 and J is TRBJ1-1, with TRBD1 matching 7 bases. Germline lookup yields CDR1 SQVTM and CDR2 ANQGSEA. CDR3 size: 11 residues. The ends lost 6 bases at V and 8 bases at J; junction bases unmatched: 6.

CDR3 nucleotide sequence: TGTGCCTGGACCAGGGTATACACTGAAGCTTTCTTT. Its translation is CAWTRVYTEAFF. This chain links TRBV30 with TRBJ1-1, with a tentative D call TRBD1 (5 bases). The CDR3 length is 12 residues. V was clipped by 4 bases and J by 3 bases, with 9 bases between them. Germline-derived CDR1 and CDR2 are GTSNPN and SVGIG (reference sequence).

This clone showed up just a few times. V usage is TRBV7-2 and J usage is TRBJ2-1; 14 bases map to TRBD2. The V gene end was trimmed by 5 bases and the J gene end by 7 bases; junction bases not matched to a gene: 7. The CDR3 is 16 residues long. CDR1 SGHTA and CDR2 FQGNSA come from the germline V gene. The CDR3 bases are TGTGCCAGCAGCCAGACCGGGACTAGCGGGAGAAATGAGCAGTTCTTC. Translating gives CASSQTGTSGRNEQFF. The variable domain in full, with the rest retrieved from reference TRBV7-2 and TRBJ2-1, is GAGVSQSPSNKVTEKGKDVELRCDPISGHTALYWYRQSLGQGLEFLIYFQGNSAPDKSGLPSDRFSAERTGGSVSTLTIQRTQQEDSAVYLCASSQTGTSGRNEQFFGPGTRLTVL.

The rearrangement uses TRBV2 and TRBJ2-3; TRBD2 might be the D (5 bases). CDR3 length: 12 amino acids. Trimming pared 6 bases from V and 6 bases from J, leaving 10 bases between. Per germline, CDR1 SNHLY and CDR2 FYNNEI. CDR3 region: CASRGDSDTQYF. CDR3 bases: TGTGCCAGCAGGGGAGACTCGGATACGCAGTATTTT. Full variable domain (remainder filled in from reference TRBV2 and TRBJ2-3): EPEVTQTPSHQVTQMGQEVILRCVPISNHLYFYWYRQILGQKVEFLVSFYNNEISEKSEIFDDQFSVERPDGSNFTLKIRSTKLEDSAMYFCASRGDSDTQYFGPGTRLTVL.

The chain links TRBV6-5 to TRBJ2-3; D gene unclear. The CDR3 sequence is 14 residues long. Germline V gene data show CDR1 as MNHEY and CDR2 as SVGAGI. V was clipped by 6 bases and J by 0 bases, with 10 bases between them. This chain's CDR3 is CASRLSISTDTQYF. The CDR3 nucleotides are TGTGCCAGCAGACTCTCCATTAGCACAGATACGCAGTATTTT.

V gene TRBV20-1 combines with J gene TRBJ2-2; D remains unclear. This CDR3 contains 14 residues. Germline V CDR1 and CDR2: DFQATT, SNEGSKA (reference sequence). V was trimmed by 3 bases and J by 5 bases, leaving 13 bases between them. CDR3 in amino acids: CSASHRSGTGELFF. CDR3 nucleotides: TGCAGTGCTAGTCACCGCTCCGGTACCGGGGAGCTGTTTTTT.

A few counts support this clone. The J gene is TRBJ2-1, the V gene TRBV30, with D maybe TRBD2 (6 bases). CDR3 length: 14 amino acids. Germline V gene sequence: CDR1 GTSNPN, CDR2 SVGIG (reference sequence). V was pared by 0 bases and J by 7 bases, with 13 bases between. In DNA, the CDR3 is TGTGCCTGGAGTGTACTCGGGAGTGGAAATGAGCAGTTCTTC. Translation: CAWSVLGSGNEQFF.

The J gene is TRBJ2-7, the V gene TRBV9; 15 bases line up with TRBD2. Germline V lookup: CDR1 SGDLS, CDR2 YYNGEE. The CDR3 totals 15 residues. Trimming at V came to 4 bases and at J to 6 bases, leaving 5 bases not matched to a gene. CDR3 in DNA: TGTGCCAGCAGCATAACGGGACTAGCGGGGGGCGAGCAGTACTTC. Protein sequence: CASSITGLAGGEQYF.